Listed below are T cell receptor beta chains from one sample, sequenced in a study of cytomegalovirus exposure and HLA in healthy donors. Profiling relied on immunoSEQ multiplex PCR, and the TCRdb table lists in-frame clones only, not all of them. The sample carries 160,000 or so clones, 70% to 80% recorded once. Input material: PBMCs. The receptors were gathered from a woman between 40 and 50 years old in good health and CMV-seronegative. Each CDR3 is given with its conserved first and last residue. D genes are given only for firm matches. Rows give clone size only sometimes, using once, few, many, or a class for an expanded clone.

D	V	length	J	size	CDR3	DNA
-	TRBV5-4	15	TRBJ1-2	-	CASSLVVGPAYGYTF	TGTGCCAGCAGCTTGGTGGTGGGGCCGGCCTATGGCTACACCTTC
TRBD1	TRBV5-1	16	TRBJ2-1	-	CASSSLGQGGGIEQFF	TGCGCCAGCAGCTCCCTGGGACAGGGGGGAGGTATTGAGCAGTTCTTC
-	TRBV19	15	TRBJ1-1	-	CASSIDLGAGTEAFF	TGTGCCAGTAGTATAGATCTGGGGGCCGGAACTGAAGCTTTCTTT
TRBD2	TRBV19	16	TRBJ2-1	-	CASTKEVGGERNEQFF	TGTGCCAGTACCAAAGAGGTGGGGGGGGAAAGGAATGAGCAGTTCTTC
-	TRBV2	14	TRBJ1-5	-	CASSELRARQPQHF	TGTGCCAGCAGTGAACTCAGGGCGCGACAGCCCCAGCATTTT
-	TRBV6-6	14	TRBJ1-3	-	CASREGQRRNTIYF	TGTGCCAGCAGAGAAGGACAGAGGAGAAACACCATATATTTT
-	TRBV25-1	14	TRBJ2-5	-	CASSEVRGIGTQYF	TGTGCCAGCAGTGAGGTCAGGGGCATCGGGACCCAGTACTTC
-	TRBV28	15	TRBJ2-2	-	CASTHPGGRTGELFF	TGTGCCAGCACGCATCCAGGGGGGCGGACCGGGGAGCTGTTTTTT
-	TRBV6-1	14	TRBJ1-3	-	CASSPVRSGNTIYF	TGTGCCAGCAGTCCGGTCCGCTCTGGAAACACCATATATTTT
TRBD1	TRBV7-2	17	TRBJ2-7	once	CASSPGTGRNLAREQYF	TGTGCCAGCAGCCCTGGGACAGGGAGAAATCTCGCGCGGGAGCAGTACTTC
TRBD1	TRBV7-9	19	TRBJ1-1	-	CASSLKQTADRGVNTEAFF	TGTGCCAGCAGCTTAAAACAGACGGCAGACAGGGGAGTGAACACTGAAGCTTTCTTT
-	TRBV5-1	14	TRBJ1-1	-	CASSLDRGGTEAFF	TGCGCCAGCAGCTTGGATCGGGGGGGCACTGAAGCTTTCTTT
TRBD2	TRBV5-1	16	TRBJ2-5	-	CASSLSNRLRGETQYF	TGCGCCAGCAGCTTGTCTAACAGGTTGCGGGGGGAGACCCAGTACTTC
-	TRBV7-9	19	TRBJ2-1	-	CASSLGSWGPVSSYNEQFF	TGTGCCAGCAGCTTAGGGTCTTGGGGGCCGGTTAGCTCCTACAATGAGCAGTTCTTC
-	TRBV5-4	15	TRBJ2-7	-	CASSLSLGVSYEQYF	TGTGCCAGCAGCTTGAGCCTAGGAGTGTCCTACGAGCAGTACTTC
-	TRBV7-3	13	TRBJ2-3	-	CASSLTGTDTQYF	TGTGCCAGCAGCTTGACAGGCACAGATACGCAGTATTTT
-	TRBV19	13	TRBJ2-7	-	CASSTVLTYEQYF	TGTGCCAGTAGTACTGTCCTTACCTACGAGCAGTACTTC
TRBD1	TRBV6-4	13	TRBJ1-1	few	CASSATGVTEAFF	TGTGCCAGCAGTGCGACAGGGGTCACTGAAGCTTTCTTT
-	TRBV30	16	TRBJ1-5	-	CAWSSPRRSSNQPQHF	TGTGCCTGGAGTTCCCCAAGGAGGAGTAGCAATCAGCCCCAGCATTTT
TRBD2	TRBV6-6	16	TRBJ2-3	-	CASSYSKAGGPDTQYF	TGTGCCAGCAGTTACTCTAAGGCGGGAGGTCCAGATACGCAGTATTTT
TRBD2	TRBV29-1	14	TRBJ2-7	-	CSVDAGETTYEQYF	TGCAGCGTGGATGCGGGGGAGACCACCTACGAGCAGTACTTC
TRBD1	TRBV30	13	TRBJ1-5	-	CAWSGTANQPQHF	TGTGCCTGGAGCGGGACAGCTAATCAGCCCCAGCATTTT
TRBD1	TRBV5-6	15	TRBJ2-5	-	CASSLRQGEQETQYF	TGTGCCAGCAGCTTGAGGCAGGGGGAACAAGAGACCCAGTACTTC
TRBD1	TRBV7-2	15	TRBJ1-1	-	CASSFYPGQLAEAFF	TGTGCCAGCAGCTTTTACCCGGGACAGTTAGCTGAAGCTTTCTTT
-	TRBV5-4	13	TRBJ2-7	-	CASRVDSTYEQYF	TGTGCCAGCAGAGTAGACAGTACCTACGAGCAGTACTTC
-	TRBV4-1	15	TRBJ2-3	few	CASSQSGTLTDTQYF	TGTGCCAGCAGCCAATCCGGGACTCTTACAGATACGCAGTATTTT
TRBD1	TRBV10-3	15	TRBJ2-7	-	CAIRMTGDLSYEQYF	TGTGCCATCAGAATGACAGGGGACCTCTCCTACGAGCAGTACTTC
TRBD1	TRBV15	15	TRBJ1-6	-	CATSRGTGGGSPLHF	TGTGCCACCAGCCGAGGAACAGGGGGAGGATCACCCCTCCACTTT
TRBD2	TRBV29-1	16	TRBJ2-2	-	CSVEGGAGGATGELFF	TGCAGCGTTGAAGGAGGGGCGGGAGGGGCCACCGGGGAGCTGTTTTTT
TRBD1	TRBV29-1	14	TRBJ2-7	-	CSVAPGQGFDEQYF	TGCAGCGTTGCACCGGGACAGGGGTTCGACGAGCAGTACTTC
TRBD2	TRBV11-2	17	TRBJ2-7	-	CASSLEPGTSGTYEQYF	TGTGCCAGCAGCTTAGAACCAGGGACTAGCGGAACCTACGAGCAGTACTTC
TRBD1	TRBV11-2	14	TRBJ1-2	-	CASSADRDYWGYTF	TGTGCCAGCAGCGCGGACAGGGATTACTGGGGCTACACCTTC
-	TRBV4-1	18	TRBJ1-5	-	CASSHQGGELRANQPQHF	TGCGCCAGCAGCCATCAAGGGGGGGAACTCAGGGCGAATCAGCCCCAGCATTTT
-	TRBV7-9	12	TRBJ1-2	-	CASSQRDYGYTF	TGTGCCAGCAGCCAGAGGGACTATGGCTACACCTTC
TRBD1	TRBV7-9	13	TRBJ1-4	-	CASSLTGWEKLFF	TGTGCCAGCAGCTTGACAGGGTGGGAAAAACTGTTTTTT
TRBD2	TRBV19	15	TRBJ2-1	-	CASSIRTSGNNEQFF	TGTGCCAGTAGTATTCGGACTAGCGGTAACAATGAGCAGTTCTTC
TRBD1	TRBV5-6	14	TRBJ1-2	-	CASSLDRGLDGYTF	TGTGCCAGCAGCTTGGATAGGGGGCTTGATGGCTACACCTTC
-	TRBV5-8	13	TRBJ2-1	-	CASSLTRVREQFF	TGTGCCAGCAGCTTGACCAGAGTCAGGGAGCAGTTCTTC
TRBD1	TRBV5-6	16	TRBJ1-5	-	CASSLGTGKRDQPQHF	TGTGCCAGCAGCTTGGGGACAGGGAAGAGGGATCAGCCCCAGCATTTT
-	TRBV19	16	TRBJ1-5	-	CASSLGGSYSNQPQHF	TGTGCCAGTAGTCTGGGGGGATCTTATAGCAATCAGCCCCAGCATTTT
TRBD1	TRBV23-1	15	TRBJ1-1	once	CASSPRDREKTEAFF	TGCGCCAGCAGTCCCCGGGACAGGGAGAAGACTGAAGCTTTCTTT
TRBD2	TRBV19	17	TRBJ2-2	-	CASSKLAGGQGTGELFF	TGTGCCAGTAGTAAGCTAGCGGGGGGGCAAGGCACCGGGGAGCTGTTTTTT
TRBD1	TRBV14	15	TRBJ2-1	-	CASSLGQGRNNEQFF	TGTGCCAGCAGCCTGGGACAGGGGCGAAACAATGAGCAGTTCTTC
TRBD2	TRBV7-2	18	TRBJ2-1	-	CASSLALAGGPPYNEQFF	TGTGCCAGCAGCTTAGCCTTAGCGGGAGGGCCCCCCTACAATGAGCAGTTCTTC
TRBD1	TRBV29-1	13	TRBJ1-2	-	CSVDRGRGYGYTF	TGCAGCGTTGACAGGGGGCGAGGCTATGGCTACACCTTC
-	TRBV5-1	13	TRBJ2-1	-	CASSFQQGDEQFF	TGCGCCAGCAGCTTTCAGCAGGGCGATGAGCAGTTCTTC
-	TRBV28	12	TRBJ2-7	-	CAIQGYSYEQYF	TGTGCCATCCAGGGATACTCCTACGAGCAGTACTTC
-	TRBV9	14	TRBJ1-1	-	CASSVGGMNTEAFF	TGTGCCAGCAGCGTAGGAGGGATGAACACTGAAGCTTTCTTT
TRBD1	TRBV2	15	TRBJ2-7	-	CASSYNRGQSPEQYF	TGTGCCAGCAGCTATAACAGGGGGCAATCCCCCGAGCAGTACTTC
TRBD1	TRBV11-3	13	TRBJ1-1	once	CASSFDRGTEAFF	TGTGCCAGCAGCTTTGACAGGGGCACGGAAGCTTTCTTT
-	TRBV7-9	13	TRBJ2-1	-	CASSLAVAREQFF	TGTGCCAGCAGCTTGGCAGTAGCCCGGGAGCAGTTCTTC
-	TRBV19	17	TRBJ1-6	once	CASNSPYRDESNSPLHF	TGTGCCAGTAACAGCCCCTACAGGGATGAGTCAAATTCACCCCTCCACTTT
TRBD2	TRBV5-4	13	TRBJ2-5	-	CASSDHGSGAQYF	TGTGCCAGCAGCGACCATGGTAGCGGGGCCCAGTACTTC